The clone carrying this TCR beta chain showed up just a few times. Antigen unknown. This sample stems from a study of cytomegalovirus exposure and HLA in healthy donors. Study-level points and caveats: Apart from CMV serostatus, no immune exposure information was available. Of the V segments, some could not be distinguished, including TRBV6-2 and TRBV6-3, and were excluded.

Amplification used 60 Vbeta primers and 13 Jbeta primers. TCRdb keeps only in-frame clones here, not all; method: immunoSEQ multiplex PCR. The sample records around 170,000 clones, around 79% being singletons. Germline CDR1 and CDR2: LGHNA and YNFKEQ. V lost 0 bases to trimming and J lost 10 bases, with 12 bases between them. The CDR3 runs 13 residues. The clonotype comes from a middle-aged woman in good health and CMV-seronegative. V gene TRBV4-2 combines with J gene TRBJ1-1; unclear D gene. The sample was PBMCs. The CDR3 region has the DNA TGTGCCAGCAGCCAAGACGCTCGGAGGGCAGCTTTCTTT. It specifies CASSQDARRAAFF.